These T cell receptor beta chains were read from a single sample in a study of human T cells and chemical hapten exposure. TCRdb re-derived calls from the RACE reads in MiXCR, one entry per CDR3 protein. The repertoire holds nearly 110,000 distinct CDR3 sequences, 9% to 15% seen once, with 1.6% in the top ten. The specimen was whole blood, collected in connection with sensitization to the hapten diphenylcyclopropenone (DPC). The receptors shown here come from a woman aged 45 to 65 with alopecia areata. Some clones in this sample may be carry-over from other donors' samples. Both conserved end residues are trimmed from each CDR3.

J gene: TRBJ1-2; V gene: TRBV29-1; CDR3 protein: SVDVRGNYGYT
J gene: TRBJ1-5; V gene: TRBV19; CDR3 protein: ASSIRQWNQPQH
J gene: TRBJ2-7; V gene: TRBV4-1; CDR3 protein: ASSQDPGRGGPHEQY
J gene: TRBJ2-5; V gene: TRBV28; CDR3 protein: ASSSPGQGAQETQY
J gene: TRBJ1-1; V gene: TRBV28; CDR3 protein: ASSFGRVTEAF
J gene: TRBJ2-7; V gene: TRBV12-3/TRBV12-4; CDR3 protein: ASRAQGSVGEQY
J gene: TRBJ2-2; V gene: TRBV28; CDR3 protein: ASKYPGTKAGELF
J gene: TRBJ1-4; V gene: TRBV12-3/TRBV12-4; CDR3 protein: ASSGDENEKLF
J gene: TRBJ2-6; V gene: TRBV19; CDR3 protein: ASSLDSRSGANVLT
J gene: TRBJ1-2; V gene: TRBV20-1; CDR3 protein: SASLMISDGYT
J gene: TRBJ2-6; V gene: TRBV20-1; CDR3 protein: SARPPGVSGANVLT
J gene: TRBJ2-3; V gene: TRBV20-1; CDR3 protein: SARERLAGEDTQY
J gene: TRBJ1-5; V gene: TRBV3-1; CDR3 protein: ASSQEQGRQPQH
J gene: TRBJ1-4; V gene: TRBV28; CDR3 protein: AGRGVGATNEKLF
J gene: TRBJ2-3; V gene: TRBV12-3/TRBV12-4; CDR3 protein: ASSFGPDTQY
J gene: TRBJ1-5; V gene: TRBV20-1; CDR3 protein: SARRPGTGYQPQH
J gene: TRBJ2-7; V gene: TRBV20-1; CDR3 protein: SARVREFPYEQY
J gene: TRBJ1-2; V gene: TRBV10-3; CDR3 protein: AIRDRVDGYT
J gene: TRBJ2-4; V gene: TRBV20-1; CDR3 protein: SARDRGNPIQY
J gene: TRBJ2-7; V gene: TRBV19; CDR3 protein: ASSSLAAGVYEQY
J gene: TRBJ1-2; V gene: TRBV12-3/TRBV12-4; CDR3 protein: ASTAGTYGYT
J gene: TRBJ2-4; V gene: TRBV4-2; CDR3 protein: ASSQDPTGAKNIQY
J gene: TRBJ1-2; V gene: TRBV18; CDR3 protein: ASSPPLGPNSLYGYT
J gene: TRBJ2-7; V gene: TRBV7-2; CDR3 protein: ASTQSTYEQY
J gene: TRBJ1-1; V gene: TRBV29-1; CDR3 protein: SVAQQLQTSEAF
J gene: TRBJ1-6; V gene: TRBV20-1; CDR3 protein: SSRQGGNNSPLH
J gene: TRBJ2-1; V gene: TRBV5-1; CDR3 protein: ASSLDRGHNEQF
J gene: TRBJ1-5; V gene: TRBV12-3/TRBV12-4; CDR3 protein: ASSLLTGRQPQH
J gene: TRBJ1-1; V gene: TRBV21-1; CDR3 protein: ASSKVEGVTEAF
J gene: TRBJ2-4; V gene: TRBV5-1; CDR3 protein: ASSLMFKNIQY
J gene: TRBJ2-7; V gene: TRBV28; CDR3 protein: ASSLYRYEQY
J gene: TRBJ2-5; V gene: TRBV14; CDR3 protein: ASSQSGTGLKTQY
J gene: TRBJ1-1; V gene: TRBV5-8; CDR3 protein: ASSWWTGKNTEAF
J gene: TRBJ2-1; V gene: TRBV7-2; CDR3 protein: ASSLGLAGGYNEQF
J gene: TRBJ1-1; V gene: TRBV10-1; CDR3 protein: ASARGREAEAF
J gene: TRBJ2-3; V gene: TRBV4-1; CDR3 protein: ASSHPLGTSTDTQY
J gene: TRBJ2-2; V gene: TRBV7-2; CDR3 protein: ASRGQGTVGELF
J gene: TRBJ2-1; V gene: TRBV24-1; CDR3 protein: ATSDSGRAYNEQF
J gene: TRBJ2-7; V gene: TRBV5-1; CDR3 protein: ASSLALREDEQY
J gene: TRBJ2-1; V gene: TRBV28; CDR3 protein: ASSYQEVWF
J gene: TRBJ2-3; V gene: TRBV6-2/TRBV6-3; CDR3 protein: ASSNSRGGPKDTQY